These 28 T cell receptor beta chains came from one sample sequenced in a study of T cell repertoires in aging, cancer and after chemotherapy. Multiplex touch-down PCR with TRB-A/B primers amplified rearranged V-D-J TRB sequences. TCRdb recomputed calls from the multiplex PCR reads with MiXCR, one row per CDR3 protein. The sample yields 3,000 to 4,000 distinct CDR3 sequences, under 50% seen once. TCR beta rearrangements were amplified from peripheral blood genomic DNA. Sequenced sample: blood. Receptors were obtained from a human donor in good health.

In its sample, this clonotype ranks as large. J is TRBJ1-5 and V is TRBV29-1, with a possible D match to TRBD1 (5 bases). CDR1 and CDR2 from the germline V gene are SQVTM and ANQGSEA. The CDR3 has 13 residues. V lost 4 bases and J lost 3, with 10 bases in between. Written as DNA, the CDR3 is TGCAGCGTTGGGGAGACAGACAATCAGCCCCAGCATTTT. This gives the protein CSVGETDNQPQHF.

The genes are TRBV6-5 and TRBJ2-3, with 11 bases lining up with TRBD1. Per germline, CDR1 MNHEY and CDR2 SVGAGI. The V segment lost 2 bases and the J segment 1 base; nucleotides outside the gene matches: 8. CDR3 length: 18 residues. CDR3 in amino acids: CASSYPVGQGDGTDTQYF. The DNA for the CDR3 is TGTGCCAGCAGTTACCCCGTGGGACAGGGGGACGGCACAGATACGCAGTATTTT.

This chain links TRBV11-3 with TRBJ2-7, with TRBD1 matching 9 bases. Looked up from germline, CDR1 is SGHNT and CDR2 is YENEEA. The trim removed 8 bases at V and 5 bases at J, leaving 16 bases unmatched. The CDR3 spans 16 residues. CDR3 nucleotides: TGTGCCAGCCCATCCTCCGGGACAGGGTTTAATCACGAGCAGTACGTC. This translates into CASPSSGTGFNHEQYV.

This clonotype has a single count. The V and J genes are TRBV5-4 and TRBJ2-1; 10 bases are a match to TRBD2. The CDR3 totals 16 residues. Germline V gives CDR1 SGHNT, CDR2 YYREEE (reference sequence). Losses at the gene ends were 3 bases for V and 0 bases for J; bases not matched to a gene: 3. The CDR3 DNA sequence: TGTGCCAGCAGCTCCGCTAGCGGGAGCTCCTACAATGAGCAGTTCTTC. Its protein product is CASSSASGSSYNEQFF.

The chain carries TRBV6-2 or TRBV6-3 and TRBJ1-5; no reliable D call. The germline V gene has CDR1 MNHEY and CDR2 SVGEGT. The CDR3 spans 13 residues. Trimming cost V 7 bases and J 0 bases, with 7 bases left between them. The CDR3 coding sequence is TGTGCCAGCAAGACTAGTAGCAATCAGCCCCAGCATTTT. Encoded protein: CASKTSSNQPQHF.

This clonotype was detected only a few times. This chain links TRBV19 with TRBJ1-1; 9 nucleotides line up with TRBD1. CDR3 size: 14 residues. Germline values: CDR1 LNHDA, CDR2 SQIVND (reference sequence). The ends lost 0 bases at V and 11 bases at J; junction bases unmatched: 7. The CDR3 nucleotides read TGTGCCAGTAGTATAGATCTTGACAGGGGGGAGGCTTTCTTT. It yields the protein CASSIDLDRGEAFF.

The V call is TRBV12-3 or TRBV12-4, the J call TRBJ1-1; D may be TRBD1 (6 bases). This CDR3 is built from 16 residues. The germline V and J ends were trimmed by 9 bases and 1 base, with 21 bases remaining between them. The CDR3 DNA sequence: TGTGCCAGAATCACAGGGACTTTTTCCCCGAACACTGAAGCTTTCTTT. This gives the protein CARITGTFSPNTEAFF.

V usage is TRBV11-1 and J usage is TRBJ1-3, with a weak D call TRBD1 (5 bases). Trimming removed 1 base from V and 0 bases from J, with 16 bases in between. Germline V gene data show CDR1 as SGHAT and CDR2 as FQDESV (reference sequence). The CDR3 totals 18 residues. CDR3 DNA sequence: TGTGCCAGCAGCTTAGATGCTGGGACTGCCCTCTCTGGAAACACCATATATTTT. It codes for CASSLDAGTALSGNTIYF.

The genes are TRBV6-5 and TRBJ1-1; a weak D match, TRBD1 (6 bases). There are 14 residues in the CDR3. Trimming stripped 2 bases from V and 5 bases from J, with 12 bases between. Germline CDR1 reads MNHEY; CDR2 reads SVGAGI. CDR3 sequence: CASSYTPGETEAFF. For the CDR3, the DNA is TGTGCCAGCAGTTACACCCCAGGGGAGACTGAAGCTTTCTTT.

This clonotype appeared a few times. The rearrangement joins TRBV18 to TRBJ2-2; no reliable D call. The germline CDR1 and CDR2 sequences are KGHSH and LQKENI. The CDR3 is 16 residues long. V lost 3 bases, J lost 4 bases, and 15 bases lay in between. CDR3 amino acids: CASSPRGPSTTGELFF. The DNA of the CDR3 is TGTGCCAGCTCACCTAGAGGACCCTCGACCACCGGGGAGCTGTTTTTT.

This rearrangement joins TRBV7-2 to TRBJ2-5; D not certain. CDR3 length: 12 residues. Germline CDR1 reads SGHTA; CDR2 reads FQGNSA. Trimming stripped 1 base from V and 5 bases from J, with 5 bases between. In DNA, the CDR3 is TGTGCCAGCAGCTTAGTCATGGAGACCCAGTACTTC. Residues: CASSLVMETQYF.

By proportion, this clonotype is medium-sized. The chain couples TRBV6-5 to TRBJ1-6; tentative D call: TRBD1 (5 bases). In germline, CDR1 is MNHEY, CDR2 SVGAGI. The CDR3 consists of 13 residues. V lost 2 bases to trimming and J lost 8 bases, with 7 bases between them. CDR3 sequence: CASSYRDYSPLHF. The CDR3 nucleotides are TGTGCCAGCAGTTACAGGGACTATTCACCCCTCCACTTT.

The J gene is TRBJ2-5, the V gene TRBV19, with TRBD1 matching over 8 bases. CDR1 LNHDA and CDR2 SQIVND come from the germline V gene (reference sequence). Trimming took 5 bases from V and 2 from J; bases not matched to a gene: 7. The CDR3 sequence is 15 residues long. The CDR3 here is CASSVQGAPQETQYF. The CDR3, as DNA: TGTGCCAGTAGTGTGCAGGGGGCCCCACAAGAGACCCAGTACTTC.

This clonotype has just a few counts. The V call is TRBV12-3 or TRBV12-4, the J call TRBJ1-4; D gene unclear. The CDR3 is made up of 13 amino acids. Trimming pared 3 bases from V and 5 bases from J, leaving 7 bases between. The CDR3 protein is CASSFRPNEKLFF. The CDR3 DNA reads TGTGCCAGCAGTTTCCGACCCAATGAAAAACTGTTTTTT.

The CDR3 bases are TGTGCCAGTGGACAGTCTGGAAACACCATATATTTT. Amino acids: CASGQSGNTIYF. V is TRBV18 and J is TRBJ1-3; perhaps TRBD1 as D (6 bases). V dropped 9 bases and J dropped 1 base, with 7 bases sitting between them. The CDR3 covers 12 residues. Germline V CDR1 and CDR2: KGHSH, LQKENI. The full variable domain, in which reference TRBV18 and TRBJ1-3 provide the parts outside the CDR3, is NAGVMQNPRHLVRRRGQEARLRCSPMKGHSHVYWYRQLPEEGLKFMVYLQKENIIDESGMPKERFSAEFPKEGPSILRIQQVVRGDSAAYFCASGQSGNTIYFGEGSWLTVV.

This chain connects TRBV6-5 to TRBJ2-7, with 9 bases lining up with TRBD1. Germline assignment: CDR1 MNHEY and CDR2 SVGAGI. The CDR3 runs 14 residues. J lost 8 bases, V lost 6 bases, and 11 bases had no gene match. CDR3 bases: TGTGCCAGCAGGCACCGGGACAGGGCGAGCAAGCAGTACGTC. Its translation is CASRHRDRASKQYV.

This clonotype was seen a handful of times. The V gene is TRBV19, the J gene TRBJ1-6; 7 bases match TRBD1. The CDR3 covers 15 residues. The germline CDR1 and CDR2 sequences are LNHDA and SQIVND (reference sequence). The V segment lost 5 bases and the J segment 2 bases; nucleotides outside the gene matches: 3. The CDR3 DNA reads as TGTGCCAGTAGTGACAGGGCCGCCTATAATTCACCCCTCCACTTT. Translation gives CASSDRAAYNSPLHF.

The chain employs TRBV24-1 and TRBJ2-7; no clear D. The CDR3 has 15 residues. The ends were cut back, 5 bases at V and 1 base at J, with 14 bases in the middle. CDR1 and CDR2 from the germline V gene are KGHDR and SFDVKD. The CDR3 bases are TGTGCCACCAGTGCCTCAGAGACCAATTCCTACGAGCAGTACTTC. It translates to CATSASETNSYEQYF.

This clonotype was observed a handful of times. The V call is TRBV19, the J call TRBJ2-1, with 8 bases aligning to TRBD2. Germline V gene lookup returns CDR1 LNHDA and CDR2 SQIVND (reference sequence). Trimming cost V 7 bases and J 4 bases; bases outside gene matches: 9. This CDR3 region has 15 residues. This CDR3 is CASTKVAGGYNEQFF. CDR3 DNA sequence: TGTGCCAGTACCAAAGTGGCGGGGGGATACAATGAGCAGTTCTTC.

The chain carries TRBV5-1 and TRBJ2-1, with TRBD2 identical over 13 bases. There are 14 residues in the CDR3. Germline trimming cut 4 bases from V and 9 bases from J; bases unmatched to any gene: 4. The germline gives CDR1 SGHRS, CDR2 YFSETQ. CDR3 bases: TGCGCCAGCAGCGGGACTAGCGGGGCAGGTGAGCAGTTCTTC. This gives the protein CASSGTSGAGEQFF.

This sequence joins TRBV12-3 or TRBV12-4 and TRBJ2-2; D remains unclear. CDR3 size: 12 residues. V was shortened by 5 bases and J by 3 bases, with 4 bases between the two germline ends. This CDR3 reads CASSLDTGELFF. The CDR3 DNA reads as TGTGCCAGCAGTCTGGACACCGGGGAGCTGTTTTTT.

The chain employs TRBV19 and TRBJ2-5; 13 bases align to TRBD2. The ends lost 4 bases at V and 5 bases at J; junction bases unmatched: 4. Germline-derived CDR1 and CDR2 are LNHDA and SQIVND (reference sequence). This CDR3 spans 15 amino acids. CDR3 DNA: TGTGCCAGTAGTACACTAGCGGGGGGGGTGGAGACCCAGTACTTC. Protein: CASSTLAGGVETQYF.

This chain joins TRBV11-3 and TRBJ2-1; the D gene is possibly TRBD1 (6 bases). The CDR3 runs 14 residues. The germline V and J ends were trimmed by 5 bases and 4 bases, with 12 bases remaining between them. Germline V lookup: CDR1 SGHNT, CDR2 YENEEA. This chain's CDR3 is CASSPGVVYNEQFF. Here the CDR3 DNA reads TGTGCCAGCAGCCCAGGGGTGGTTTACAATGAGCAGTTCTTC.

This clonotype has just a few counts. The V and J genes are TRBV19 and TRBJ1-2; D unclear. V gave up 6 bases and J gave up 0 bases, with 17 bases separating them. The CDR3 totals 16 residues. Germline V gives CDR1 LNHDA, CDR2 SQIVND (reference sequence). The CDR3 nucleotides are TGTGCCAGTAGGGAGTCTCCGGGCAGTCCTAACTATGGCTACACCTTC. Protein: CASRESPGSPNYGYTF.

This clonotype was picked up a small number of times. This rearrangement joins TRBV12-3 or TRBV12-4 to TRBJ1-6; weak D call: TRBD1 (6 bases). The CDR3 runs 14 residues. V gave up 4 bases and J gave up 12 bases, with 16 bases separating them. In DNA, the CDR3 is TGTGCCAGCAGTTCAACCGGGACACTGGTACCCCTCCACTTT. Residues: CASSSTGTLVPLHF.

This clonotype appeared a few times. The V gene is TRBV11-3, the J gene TRBJ2-1; 8 bases fit TRBD1. This CDR3 is built from 16 residues. Looked up from germline, CDR1 is SGHNT and CDR2 is YENEEA. Trimming cost V 8 bases and J 7 bases; bases outside gene matches: 16. For the CDR3, the DNA is TGTGCCAGCGCCCCTCAGGGGGCGATAATGAGGAATGAGCAGTTCTTC. Residues: CASAPQGAIMRNEQFF.

V and J are TRBV6-1 and TRBJ2-7; TRBD1 matches at 7 bases. The CDR3 spans 12 residues. Germline V gene lookup returns CDR1 MNHNS and CDR2 SASEGT. J lost 4 bases, V lost 5 bases, and 2 bases had no gene match. The CDR3 region is CASSSQGYEQYV. CDR3 sequence (DNA): TGTGCCAGCAGTTCACAGGGGTACGAGCAGTACGTC.

V is TRBV5-6 and J is TRBJ2-1; D is perhaps TRBD1 (5 bases). Deletions cut 2 bases from V and 7 bases from J, with 10 bases between. The CDR3 contains 13 residues. From germline, CDR1 is SGHDT and CDR2 YYEEEE. This CDR3 reads CASSLSRVNEQFF. The CDR3 nucleotides read TGTGCCAGCAGCTTAAGCAGGGTAAATGAGCAGTTCTTC.